The rows below give T cell receptor beta chains drawn from one sample of a study of blood T cell repertoires in COVID-19. Clones were read by immunoSEQ multiplex PCR, and TCRdb kept only the in-frame ones, dropping some. In the table there are roughly 260,000 clones, about nine tenths of which are singletons. The sample comprised peripheral blood. Every receptor here comes from a woman in her twenties or thirties with COVID-19, enrolled during active disease. CDR3s include the opening cysteine and the closing phenylalanine or tryptophan. D genes are given only for firm matches. Only some rows state a clone size, as once, few, many or a class for expanded clones.

D gene: TRBD2; J gene: TRBJ2-3; clone size: .; V gene: TRBV20-1; CDR3 DNA: TGCAGTGCTAGTCGGCCTAGCGGGAGGGCCGGGCGGTGGGATACGCAGTATTTT; CDR3 protein: CSASRPSGRAGRWDTQYF
D gene: .; J gene: TRBJ1-1; clone size: .; V gene: TRBV6-5; CDR3 DNA: TGTGCCAGTAGTCGCGAGGGGGGGCGAATAGCTGAAGCTTTCTTT; CDR3 protein: CASSREGGRIAEAFF
D gene: TRBD1; J gene: TRBJ2-1; clone size: .; V gene: TRBV9; CDR3 DNA: TGTGCCAGCGCCTGGGGGACAGGGTCTGACAATGAGCAGTTCTTC; CDR3 protein: CASAWGTGSDNEQFF
D gene: .; J gene: TRBJ1-3; clone size: .; V gene: TRBV9; CDR3 DNA: TGTGCCAGCAGTCGACAATCCGCTGGAAACACCATATATTTT; CDR3 protein: CASSRQSAGNTIYF
D gene: .; J gene: TRBJ1-4; clone size: .; V gene: TRBV19; CDR3 DNA: TGTGCCAGTAGTACTACGCAGGCGGAAAAACTGTTTTTT; CDR3 protein: CASSTTQAEKLFF
D gene: TRBD1; J gene: TRBJ2-5; clone size: .; V gene: TRBV18; CDR3 DNA: TGTGCCAGCTCACCGGGACAGGCGGGAGAGACCCAGTACTTC; CDR3 protein: CASSPGQAGETQYF
D gene: TRBD2; J gene: TRBJ2-1; clone size: .; V gene: TRBV28; CDR3 DNA: TGTGCCAGCAGACTGGGCCTAGCGGGCCACAATGAGCAGTTCTTC; CDR3 protein: CASRLGLAGHNEQFF
D gene: TRBD2; J gene: TRBJ2-1; clone size: .; V gene: TRBV4-3; CDR3 DNA: TGCGCCAGCAGCCAAGATGGAGAACTAGCGGGGTACAATGAGCAGTTCTTC; CDR3 protein: CASSQDGELAGYNEQFF
D gene: TRBD1; J gene: TRBJ1-2; clone size: once; V gene: TRBV3-1/TRBV3-2; CDR3 DNA: TGTGCCAGCAGCCAGACAGGGGCAAGTGGCTACACCTTC; CDR3 protein: CASSQTGASGYTF
D gene: .; J gene: TRBJ1-5; clone size: .; V gene: TRBV18; CDR3 DNA: TGTGCCAGCTCACCACCCCTCGGTCAGCCCCAGCATTTT; CDR3 protein: CASSPPLGQPQHF
D gene: .; J gene: TRBJ2-7; clone size: .; V gene: TRBV5-1; CDR3 DNA: TGCGCCAGCAGCCCTGGACTAAGCTACGAGCAGTACTTC; CDR3 protein: CASSPGLSYEQYF
D gene: TRBD2; J gene: TRBJ2-1; clone size: .; V gene: TRBV28; CDR3 DNA: TGTGCCAGCAGTTTAACTAGCGGTTTACAGGGGCAGTTCTTC; CDR3 protein: CASSLTSGLQGQFF
D gene: TRBD1; J gene: TRBJ2-7; clone size: few; V gene: TRBV5-5; CDR3 DNA: TGTGCCAGCAGCTTGGGGGTGTGGACAGGGACCTACGAGCAGTACTTC; CDR3 protein: CASSLGVWTGTYEQYF
D gene: .; J gene: TRBJ1-4; clone size: .; V gene: TRBV5-1; CDR3 DNA: TGCGCCAGCAGCGGATGGACGGGAGATAATGAAAAACTGTTTTTT; CDR3 protein: CASSGWTGDNEKLFF
D gene: .; J gene: TRBJ2-5; clone size: .; V gene: TRBV28; CDR3 DNA: TGTGCCAGCAGTGGGCGGGGTCCCCAGTACTTC; CDR3 protein: CASSGRGPQYF
D gene: TRBD2; J gene: TRBJ2-3; clone size: once; V gene: TRBV3-1/TRBV3-2; CDR3 DNA: TGTGCCAGCAGTCAAGGCAGCGGGATAGGCACAGATACGCAGTATTTT; CDR3 protein: CASSQGSGIGTDTQYF
D gene: .; J gene: TRBJ1-1; clone size: .; V gene: TRBV28; CDR3 DNA: TGTGCCAGCAGTACCCCTAGCGGGGGCCGTCTGAACACTGAAGCTTTCTTT; CDR3 protein: CASSTPSGGRLNTEAFF
D gene: .; J gene: TRBJ1-2; clone size: .; V gene: TRBV19; CDR3 DNA: TGTGCCAGTAGTATCCCGTCGACAGCTAACTATGGCTACACCTTC; CDR3 protein: CASSIPSTANYGYTF
D gene: TRBD1; J gene: TRBJ2-5; clone size: .; V gene: TRBV28; CDR3 DNA: TGTGCCAGCAGCCCCAGGGGGCCCACAGAGACCCAGTACTTC; CDR3 protein: CASSPRGPTETQYF
D gene: TRBD2; J gene: TRBJ2-1; clone size: .; V gene: TRBV7-8; CDR3 DNA: TGTGCCAGCAGCCTCCTGTGGGGTCTAGCGGGAATGGATGAGCAGTTCTTC; CDR3 protein: CASSLLWGLAGMDEQFF
D gene: .; J gene: TRBJ1-3; clone size: .; V gene: TRBV6-6; CDR3 DNA: TGTGCCAGCCGCGGGCGGTTATCTGGAAACACCATATATTTT; CDR3 protein: CASRGRLSGNTIYF
D gene: TRBD1; J gene: TRBJ1-2; clone size: .; V gene: TRBV4-3; CDR3 DNA: TGCGCCAGCAGCCCACGGGACAGTCGGTATGGCTACACCTTC; CDR3 protein: CASSPRDSRYGYTF
D gene: .; J gene: TRBJ1-1; clone size: .; V gene: TRBV28; CDR3 DNA: TGTGCCAGCAGTCAGCAAGGCGGGGGGGAGGGTACGACTGAAGCTTTCTTT; CDR3 protein: CASSQQGGGEGTTEAFF
D gene: TRBD1; J gene: TRBJ2-2; clone size: .; V gene: TRBV3-1/TRBV3-2; CDR3 DNA: TGTGCCAGCAGCCAAGCGGCAGGGGGCTTCACCGGGGAGCTGTTTTTT; CDR3 protein: CASSQAAGGFTGELFF
D gene: TRBD2; J gene: TRBJ2-5; clone size: .; V gene: TRBV29-1; CDR3 DNA: TGCAGCGTTGGGGACTACTTTCAAGAGACCCAGTACTTC; CDR3 protein: CSVGDYFQETQYF
D gene: TRBD1; J gene: TRBJ1-5; clone size: once; V gene: TRBV19; CDR3 DNA: TGTGCCAGTAGTACCCAAGACAGGGTTCAGCCCCAGCATTTT; CDR3 protein: CASSTQDRVQPQHF
D gene: .; J gene: TRBJ1-2; clone size: .; V gene: TRBV4-3; CDR3 DNA: TGCGCCAGCAGCCCTTACAGGGCTAAAGATGGCTACACCTTC; CDR3 protein: CASSPYRAKDGYTF
D gene: .; J gene: TRBJ1-3; clone size: .; V gene: TRBV28; CDR3 DNA: TGTGCCAGCAGTTTCGAGGGCGGGGGAAACACCATATATTTT; CDR3 protein: CASSFEGGGNTIYF
D gene: .; J gene: TRBJ2-6; clone size: .; V gene: TRBV7-6; CDR3 DNA: TGTGCCAGCAGCGCGGACAACGGAGGGGCCAACGTCCTGACTTTC; CDR3 protein: CASSADNGGANVLTF
D gene: .; J gene: TRBJ1-4; clone size: .; V gene: TRBV9; CDR3 DNA: TGTGCCAGCAGCGTAGGCAGGGGCGAAAAACTGTTTTTT; CDR3 protein: CASSVGRGEKLFF
D gene: .; J gene: TRBJ1-1; clone size: once; V gene: TRBV2; CDR3 DNA: TGTGCCAGCAGTGATAGGCAGGGGTTCACTGAAGCTTTCTTT; CDR3 protein: CASSDRQGFTEAFF
D gene: .; J gene: TRBJ1-3; clone size: .; V gene: TRBV7-9; CDR3 DNA: TGTGCCAGCAGCCGATCCGCGGACAGTTCGACTGGAAACACCATATATTTT; CDR3 protein: CASSRSADSSTGNTIYF
D gene: TRBD2; J gene: TRBJ2-1; clone size: .; V gene: TRBV7-9; CDR3 DNA: TGTGCCAGCACCCCCCTCCGGGGGGAAGAATACAATGAGCAGTTCTTC; CDR3 protein: CASTPLRGEEYNEQFF
D gene: .; J gene: TRBJ1-6; clone size: .; V gene: TRBV30; CDR3 DNA: TGTGCCCTACGAGTACTTGCCTATAATTCACCCCTCCACTTT; CDR3 protein: CALRVLAYNSPLHF
D gene: TRBD1; J gene: TRBJ1-2; clone size: .; V gene: TRBV9; CDR3 DNA: TGTGCCAGCAGCGTTCAGCCGGGACAGGGGTTAGGCTACACCTTC; CDR3 protein: CASSVQPGQGLGYTF
D gene: .; J gene: TRBJ2-1; clone size: .; V gene: TRBV5-6; CDR3 DNA: TGTGCCAGCAGCCGCCGGCAGGGATCGTACAATGAGCAGTTCTTC; CDR3 protein: CASSRRQGSYNEQFF
D gene: .; J gene: TRBJ1-6; clone size: .; V gene: TRBV9; CDR3 DNA: TGTGCCAGCAGCGAGACAGGTGGCGGGGGTTCACCCCTCCACTTT; CDR3 protein: CASSETGGGGSPLHF
D gene: .; J gene: TRBJ1-5; clone size: .; V gene: TRBV3-1/TRBV3-2; CDR3 DNA: TGTGCCAGCAGCCTCTCCGGCGGCGCTACAGGTCAGCCCCAGCATTTT; CDR3 protein: CASSLSGGATGQPQHF
D gene: TRBD1; J gene: TRBJ1-4; clone size: .; V gene: TRBV6-5; CDR3 DNA: TGTGCCAGCAGTTCTGGCCCGGGACAGTCTGAAAAACTGTTTTTT; CDR3 protein: CASSSGPGQSEKLFF
D gene: .; J gene: TRBJ2-7; clone size: .; V gene: TRBV28; CDR3 DNA: TGTGCCAGCAGTTCCGGAGTCTACGAGCAGTACTTC; CDR3 protein: CASSSGVYEQYF
D gene: .; J gene: TRBJ1-1; clone size: .; V gene: TRBV2; CDR3 DNA: TGTGCCAGCAGGGGGGACACGATGAACACTGAAGCTTTCTTT; CDR3 protein: CASRGDTMNTEAFF
D gene: .; J gene: TRBJ2-7; clone size: .; V gene: TRBV14; CDR3 DNA: TGTGCCAGCAGCCAAGTTAGTTCTAGCACGTTCGAGCAGTACTTC; CDR3 protein: CASSQVSSSTFEQYF
D gene: TRBD1; J gene: TRBJ1-1; clone size: .; V gene: TRBV5-4; CDR3 DNA: TGTGCCAGCAGCTTTCTCGGACAGGGCGTTGAAGCTTTCTTT; CDR3 protein: CASSFLGQGVEAFF